Following are 28 T cell receptor beta chains from one sample sequenced in a study of T cell repertoires in cytomegalovirus infection. What these receptors recognize is not known. TCRdb recomputed calls from the reads with MiXCR, one row per CDR3 protein. The table lists roughly 500,000 distinct CDR3 sequences, roughly a third of them singletons, with 15% to 20% in the top ten. The input for sequencing was cultured PBMCs, taken from culture after CMV antigen stimulation. The receptors originated from a human donor in good health (CMV status not recorded). Some clones in this sample may be carry-over from other donors' samples.

This clonotype was seen more than once but under ten times. The chain recombines TRBV28 with TRBJ2-2, with TRBD1 identical over 8 bases. CDR3 length: 12 residues. Germline trimming cut 6 bases from V and 14 bases from J; bases unmatched to any gene: 8. CDR1 is MDHEN and CDR2 is SYDVKM in the germline V gene. Here the CDR3 reads CASRGAGGALFF. The CDR3 bases are TGTGCCAGCAGGGGGGCAGGGGGCGCACTGTTTTTT.

The chain recombines TRBV5-6 with TRBJ1-5; D unclear. The V end lost 1 base, the J end lost 7 bases, and 9 bases lay between the germline ends. CDR3 length: 13 amino acids. CDR1 is SGHDT, CDR2 YYEEEE, per germline. CDR3 sequence reads: CASSLSRSQPQHF. Written as DNA, the CDR3 is TGTGCCAGCAGCTTGTCGCGTAGCCAGCCCCAGCATTTT.

This rearrangement joins TRBV7-2 to TRBJ1-6, with TRBD1 identical over 7 bases. The CDR3 runs 12 residues. V shed 6 bases, J shed 10 bases, and the junction held 3 bases outside the gene matches. Germline CDR1 reads SGHTA; CDR2 reads FQGNSA. The CDR3 spells CASRQGGSPLHF. CDR3 sequence (DNA): TGTGCCAGCAGACAAGGGGGCTCACCCCTCCACTTT.

This clonotype was recorded a few times. V usage is TRBV12-3 or TRBV12-4 and J usage is TRBJ1-5; possibly TRBD1 for D (6 bases). The CDR3 consists of 13 residues. V was shortened by 5 bases and J by 5 bases, with 10 bases between the two germline ends. In DNA, the CDR3 is TGTGCCAGCAGTCGGGACAATTATCAGCCCCAGCATTTT. The encoded protein is CASSRDNYQPQHF.

This clonotype was found once. An end of the junction differs from the germline gene, which may be a read error. The chain links TRBV5-6 to TRBJ2-2; 7 positions match TRBD1. Germline CDR1 SGHDT, CDR2 YYEEEE. The CDR3 spans 15 residues. The CDR3 DNA follows: TGTGCCAGCAGCTCCGGGACAGAAAACACCGGGGAGCCGTTTTTT. This codes for CASSSGTENTGEPFF.

In this sample, this clonotype turned up a few times. V usage is TRBV2 and J usage is TRBJ2-5; D is ambiguous. Trimming cost V 7 bases and J 1 base, with 13 bases left between them. CDR3 length: 14 amino acids. The germline V gene encodes CDR1 SNHLY and CDR2 FYNNEI. Here the CDR3 reads CASNPDLTQETQYF. CDR3 coding DNA: TGTGCCAGCAATCCGGACCTAACCCAAGAGACCCAGTACTTC.

This chain connects TRBV30 to TRBJ1-5, with a tentative D call TRBD1 (5 bases). The germline V gene has CDR1 GTSNPN and CDR2 SVGIG (reference sequence). This CDR3 has 20 residues. Trimming removed 0 bases at V and 1 base at J, with 25 bases between. This CDR3 reads CAWSVREGTRPVWSNQPQHF. In DNA form, the CDR3 reads TGTGCCTGGAGTGTACGGGAGGGGACCCGGCCCGTATGGAGCAATCAGCCCCAGCATTTT.

This clonotype was counted only a few times. The CDR3: CASSWGQLNTEAFF. Here the CDR3 DNA reads TGTGCCAGCAGCTGGGGACAGTTGAACACTGAAGCTTTCTTT. V usage is TRBV7-8 and J usage is TRBJ1-1; the match to TRBD1 covers 7 bases. This CDR3 spans 14 amino acids. Per the germline V gene, CDR1 is SGHVS and CDR2 is FQNEAQ. V lost 4 bases to trimming and J lost 0 bases; unmatched junction nucleotides: 2. Together with reference TRBV7-8 and TRBJ1-1, the CDR3 gives the full variable domain: GAGVSQSPRYKVAKRGQDVALRCDPISGHVSLFWYQQALGQGPEFLTYFQNEAQLDKSGLPSDRFFAERPEGSVSTLKIQRTQQEDSAVYLCASSWGQLNTEAFFGQGTRLTVV.

This clonotype has only one observation. The V call is TRBV7-9, the J call TRBJ2-2; possibly TRBD1 for D (6 bases). CDR3 length equals 14 residues. CDR1 and CDR2 (germline): SEHNR, FQNEAQ (reference sequence). Trimming removed 1 base from V and 7 bases from J, with 10 bases in between. CDR3 loop: CASSLGGGSGELFF. DNA for the CDR3: TGTGCCAGCAGCTTAGGAGGGGGAAGCGGGGAGCTGTTTTTT.

The CDR3 reads CASSQGAGGNTEAFF. CDR3 nucleotide sequence: TGCGCCAGCAGCCAAGGTGCAGGGGGTAACACTGAAGCTTTCTTT. The chain links TRBV4-3 to TRBJ1-1, with 7 bases identical to TRBD1. This CDR3 comprises 15 residues. Per germline, CDR1 LGHNA and CDR2 YSLEER. Trimming cost V 1 base and J 2 bases; bases outside gene matches: 4.

This clonotype came up a few times. This chain joins TRBV29-1 and TRBJ1-1, with a weak D call TRBD1 (5 bases). V was cut by 1 base and J by 1 base, with 10 bases left in between. CDR1 and CDR2 (germline): SQVTM, ANQGSEA. The CDR3 covers 14 residues. The CDR3 protein is CSVEVGAGNTEAFF. The DNA of the CDR3 is TGCAGCGTTGAAGTCGGGGCAGGGAACACTGAAGCTTTCTTT.

This clonotype showed up just a few times. The chain links TRBV28 to TRBJ2-2, with D unclear. CDR3 size: 16 residues. The ends were cut back, 3 bases at V and 4 bases at J, with 15 bases in the middle. The germline CDR1 and CDR2 sequences are MDHEN and SYDVKM. The CDR3 coding sequence is TGTGCCAGCAGTTTTAGCTTGGCGCTGATCACCGGGGAGCTGTTTTTT. It encodes CASSFSLALITGELFF.

This clonotype occurred once. This chain joins TRBV20-1 and TRBJ2-1, with 10 nucleotides matching TRBD2. Germline V gene lookup returns CDR1 DFQATT and CDR2 SNEGSKA (reference sequence). The ends lost 0 bases at V and 7 bases at J; junction bases unmatched: 9. The CDR3 is 16 amino acids. CDR3: CSARDYQREGRNEQFF. The CDR3 coding sequence is TGCAGTGCTAGAGATTACCAGCGGGAGGGCCGGAATGAGCAGTTCTTC.

At least ten counts were recorded for this clonotype. The chain combines TRBV7-2 with TRBJ2-3; D not resolved. CDR3 length equals 12 residues. The germline V gene has CDR1 SGHTA and CDR2 FQGNSA. V dropped 5 bases and J dropped 6 bases, with 9 bases sitting between them. This chain's CDR3 is CASSRTSDTQYF. The DNA for the CDR3 is TGTGCCAGCAGCAGGACCAGCGATACGCAGTATTTT. The full variable domain, completed using reference TRBV7-2 and TRBJ2-3, is GAGVSQSPSNKVTEKGKDVELRCDPISGHTALYWYRQSLGQGLEFLIYFQGNSAPDKSGLPSDRFSAERTGGSVSTLTIQRTQQEDSAVYLCASSRTSDTQYFGPGTRLTVL.

This clonotype was picked up many times. The chain recombines TRBV7-8 with TRBJ2-6; D not resolved. This CDR3 region has 16 residues. V dropped 1 base and J dropped 2 bases, with 9 bases sitting between them. CDR1 is SGHVS, CDR2 FQNEAQ, per germline. The CDR3 protein is CASSLEATTGANVLTF. CDR3 nucleotide sequence: TGTGCCAGCAGCTTAGAGGCCACCACTGGGGCCAACGTCCTGACTTTC.

The CDR3 region is CASSEYTRDKAEAFF. The CDR3 DNA sequence: TGTGCCAGCAGTGAATACACCAGGGATAAGGCTGAAGCTTTCTTT. The V and J genes are TRBV25-1 and TRBJ1-1; a possible D gene is TRBD1 (5 bases). CDR1 is MGHDK and CDR2 is SYGVNS in the germline V gene. V lost 0 bases and J lost 6, with 14 bases in between. CDR3 length equals 15 residues.

At least ten counts were recorded for this clonotype. The V and J genes are TRBV7-2 and TRBJ2-7; no firm D call. Germline values: CDR1 SGHTA, CDR2 FQGNSA. This CDR3 has 13 residues. V lost 0 bases to trimming and J lost 6 bases, with 9 bases between them. CDR3 amino acids: CASSLASELEQYV. The CDR3 coding sequence is TGTGCCAGCAGCTTAGCCTCGGAACTCGAGCAGTACGTC.

In this sample, this clonotype turned up many times. The chain carries TRBV7-2 and TRBJ2-2, with D perhaps matching TRBD1 (5 bases). Germline loops: CDR1 SGHTA, CDR2 FQGNSA. Trimming took off 4 bases at V and 2 bases at J, with 11 bases between the two ends. This CDR3 contains 15 residues. CDR3 sequence (DNA): TGTGCCAGCAGCTGGAGACAGATCAACACCGGGGAGCTGTTTTTT. Amino acids: CASSWRQINTGELFF.

This clonotype has a count of ten or more. The chain has TRBV5-4 and TRBJ2-3, with 8 bases fitting TRBD2. Germline V gene sequence: CDR1 SGHNT, CDR2 YYREEE (reference sequence). This CDR3 region has 17 residues. V gave up 4 bases and J gave up 8 bases; unmatched junction bases: 18. The CDR3 sequence: CASSPAGSGVVRSTQYF. In DNA, the CDR3 is TGTGCCAGCAGCCCAGCGGGTAGCGGGGTCGTCCGGTCTACGCAGTATTTT.

V usage is TRBV15 and J usage is TRBJ2-2; possibly TRBD1 or TRBD2 for D (5 bases each). The CDR3 runs to 17 residues. Germline lookup yields CDR1 LNHNV and CDR2 YYDKDF (reference sequence). V was trimmed by 4 bases and J by 3 bases, leaving 18 bases between them. CDR3 bases: TGTGCCACCAGCATGGTCGGCGAGGGGATTTACACCGGGGAGCTGTTTTTT. Translated, it gives CATSMVGEGIYTGELFF.

The chain joins TRBV6-2 or TRBV6-3 to TRBJ2-5; D not certain. Per the germline V gene, CDR1 is MNHEY and CDR2 is SVGEGT. CDR3 length equals 14 residues. Trimming stripped 7 bases from V and 2 bases from J, with 14 bases between. CDR3: CASTTWRYQETQYF. The CDR3 region has the DNA TGTGCCAGCACTACATGGCGATATCAAGAGACCCAGTACTTC.

This clonotype was picked up many times. This chain connects TRBV7-8 to TRBJ2-2; TRBD2 matches 7 bases. Unmatched junction bases numbered 9, after V lost 2 bases and J lost 6 bases. The CDR3 is 16 amino acids. Germline values: CDR1 SGHVS, CDR2 FQNEAQ. CDR3 coding DNA: TGTGCCAGCAGCTTACTCGCTAGCGGATTGTCCGGGGAGCTGTTTTTT. It translates to CASSLLASGLSGELFF.

The chain employs TRBV7-9 and TRBJ2-3; the match to TRBD2 covers 8 bases. Germline lookup yields CDR1 SEHNR and CDR2 FQNEAQ (reference sequence). CDR3 size: 18 residues. Losses at the gene ends were 5 bases for V and 0 bases for J; bases not matched to a gene: 13. CDR3 DNA sequence: TGTGCCAGCAGCGGTTTGATAGCGGGACGTGCTAGCACAGATACGCAGTATTTT. Amino acids: CASSGLIAGRASTDTQYF.

This clonotype was counted a few times. The rearrangement joins TRBV19 to TRBJ2-2; 12 bases are a match to TRBD2. Germline V gives CDR1 LNHDA, CDR2 SQIVND (reference sequence). J was trimmed by 4 bases and V by 8 bases; bases with no gene match: 5. The CDR3 has 15 amino acids. The CDR3 protein is CASRPGLAGTGELFF. The CDR3 DNA reads TGTGCCAGTCGTCCGGGACTAGCGGGCACCGGGGAGCTGTTTTTT.

This clonotype was seen once. The rearrangement links TRBV29-1 to TRBJ1-1; D call uncertain. Germline CDR1 reads SQVTM; CDR2 reads ANQGSEA. This CDR3 is built from 14 residues. Trimming pared 6 bases from V and 0 bases from J, leaving 14 bases between. CDR3 bases: TGCAGCGTCACCGGGATTTCCATGAACACTGAAGCTTTCTTT. Encoded protein: CSVTGISMNTEAFF.

This clonotype was picked up a small number of times. The chain joins TRBV4-1 to TRBJ1-4; D is unresolved. Germline loops: CDR1 MGHRA, CDR2 YSYEKL. The length of the CDR3 is 17 residues. V lost 4 bases, J lost 0 bases, and 15 bases lay in between. The CDR3 here is CASSPLGVGSTNEKLFF. CDR3 DNA sequence: TGCGCCAGCAGCCCCCTTGGGGTGGGGTCAACTAATGAAAAACTGTTTTTT.

V usage is TRBV6-2 or TRBV6-3 and J usage is TRBJ2-2; TRBD2 aligns across 9 bases. The CDR3 length is 17 residues. After removal of 2 bases from V and 6 bases from J, the junction contained 10 bases not matched to a gene. CDR1 MNHEY and CDR2 SVGEGT come from the germline V gene. The CDR3 region is CASSYPRLAGSPGELFF. The CDR3 DNA reads TGTGCCAGCAGTTACCCAAGGCTAGCGGGATCCCCCGGGGAGCTGTTTTTT.

This chain uses TRBV12-5 with TRBJ1-1, with D possibly being TRBD1 (6 bases). CDR1 LGHNT and CDR2 FRNRAP come from the germline V gene. The CDR3 is 19 amino acids. V lost 0 bases to trimming and J lost 1 base, with 21 bases between them. In DNA form, the CDR3 reads TGTGCTAGTGGTTTGGTACTGCGCATGGGGTTCAGGGGGAACACTGAAGCTTTCTTT. This sequence encodes CASGLVLRMGFRGNTEAFF.